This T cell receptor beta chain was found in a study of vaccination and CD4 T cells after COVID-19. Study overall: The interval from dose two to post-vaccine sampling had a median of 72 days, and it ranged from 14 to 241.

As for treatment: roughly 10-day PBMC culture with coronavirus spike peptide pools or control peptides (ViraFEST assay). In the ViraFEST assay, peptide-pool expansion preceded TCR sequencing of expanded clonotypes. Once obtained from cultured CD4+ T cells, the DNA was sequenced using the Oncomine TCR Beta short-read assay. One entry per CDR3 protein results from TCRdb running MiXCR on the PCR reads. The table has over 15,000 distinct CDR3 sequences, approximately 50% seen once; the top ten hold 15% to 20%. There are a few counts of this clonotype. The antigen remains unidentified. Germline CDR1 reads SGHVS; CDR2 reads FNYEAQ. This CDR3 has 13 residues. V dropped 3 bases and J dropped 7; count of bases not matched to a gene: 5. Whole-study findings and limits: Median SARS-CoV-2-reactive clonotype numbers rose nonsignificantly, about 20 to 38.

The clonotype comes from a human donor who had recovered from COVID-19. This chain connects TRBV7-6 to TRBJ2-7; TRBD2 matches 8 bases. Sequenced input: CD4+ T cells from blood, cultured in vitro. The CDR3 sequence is CASSFDGTREQYF. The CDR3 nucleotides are TGTGCCAGCAGCTTCGACGGGACTAGGGAGCAGTACTTC.